The 25 T cell receptor beta chains below were found in one sample sequenced in a study of T-cell memory formation after mild COVID-19. MiXCR, run by TCRdb on the 5' RACE reads, gives a single entry per CDR3 protein. The sample consists of 450,000 to 700,000 distinct CDR3 sequences, roughly 18% of them appearing once. Sequenced: PBMCs or a T cell subset sorted from them (not recorded which). The receptors originated from an adult woman who had mild COVID-19 (a few samples of this study predate the infection). Cell type and time point are not known.

This clonotype was detected only a few times. This CDR3 reads CASSFGTGVIYGYTF. For the CDR3, the DNA is TGTGCCAGCAGTTTTGGGACAGGGGTTATCTATGGCTACACCTTC. The rearrangement links TRBV12-3 or TRBV12-4 to TRBJ1-2; 10 bases match TRBD1. The V gene end was trimmed by 3 bases and the J gene end by 4 bases; junction bases not matched to a gene: 5. The CDR3 has 15 amino acids.

The chain employs TRBV7-9 and TRBJ1-3; maybe TRBD1 (5 bases). The V end was cut by 4 bases, the J end by 0 bases, with 22 bases between. The length of the CDR3 is 19 residues. Germline values: CDR1 SEHNR, CDR2 FQNEAQ (reference sequence). CDR3 in amino acids: CASSSPLPGFIDSGNTIYF. The CDR3 DNA reads as TGTGCCAGCAGCTCGCCCCTCCCAGGGTTTATCGACTCTGGAAACACCATATATTTT.

The chain joins TRBV19 to TRBJ2-7; 12 bases align to TRBD2. There are 16 residues in the CDR3. Germline V gene data show CDR1 as LNHDA and CDR2 as SQIVND (reference sequence). The ends lost 9 bases at V and 2 bases at J; junction bases unmatched: 11. The CDR3: CASRLAGGPSTYEQYF. CDR3 coding DNA: TGTGCCAGCCGGCTAGCGGGAGGGCCATCGACCTACGAGCAGTACTTC. Filled out from reference TRBV19 and TRBJ2-7, the complete variable domain reads DGGITQSPKYLFRKEGQNVTLSCEQNLNHDAMYWYRQDPGQGLRLIYYSQIVNDFQKGDIAEGYSVSREKKESFPLTVTSAQKNPTAFYLCASRLAGGPSTYEQYFGPGTRLTVT.

The chain uses TRBV12-3 or TRBV12-4 and TRBJ1-2; no firm D call. The CDR3 is 15 amino acids. Trimming shortened V by 5 bases and J by 4 bases, and 17 bases separated the two germline ends. CDR3: CASSGNTLLGYGYTF. CDR3 nucleotides: TGTGCCAGCAGTGGAAATACACTACTCGGCTATGGCTACACCTTC.

This clonotype was recorded many times. The chain is built from TRBV11-1 and TRBJ2-7, with D uncertain. V was pared by 5 bases and J by 0 bases, with 5 bases between. This CDR3 spans 12 amino acids. Germline V lookup: CDR1 SGHAT, CDR2 FQDESV (reference sequence). The CDR3 DNA follows: TGTGCCAGCAGCCCCTACTCCTACGAGCAGTACTTC. Translation: CASSPYSYEQYF. Filled out from reference TRBV11-1 and TRBJ2-7, the complete variable domain reads EAEVAQSPRYKITEKSQAVAFWCDPISGHATLYWYRQILGQGPELLVQFQDESVVDDSQLPKDRFSAERLKGVDSTLKIQPAELGDSAMYLCASSPYSYEQYFGPGTRLTVT.

This clonotype was picked up a small number of times. This chain uses TRBV9 with TRBJ2-7; D unresolved. Germline values: CDR1 SGDLS, CDR2 YYNGEE. Trimming left V 0 bases short and J 6 bases short, with 10 bases between. The CDR3 length is 13 residues. This CDR3 is CASSVETLGEQYF. DNA for the CDR3: TGTGCCAGCAGCGTAGAGACATTAGGCGAGCAGTACTTC.

This clonotype was counted between two and nine times. The V call is TRBV7-6, the J call TRBJ2-5; maybe TRBD1 (6 bases). Between the trimmed V and J ends, which lost 4 bases and 5 bases, there was a span of 17 bases. Germline assignment: CDR1 SGHVS and CDR2 FNYEAQ. The CDR3 contains 15 residues. This chain's CDR3 is CASSYTPGQTETQYF. In nucleotides, the CDR3 is TGTGCCAGCAGCTATACTCCGGGACAAACGGAGACCCAGTACTTC.

The gene calls are TRBV20-1 and TRBJ2-3; 7 bases fit TRBD2. This CDR3 has 17 residues. Germline-derived CDR1 and CDR2 are DFQATT and SNEGSKA (reference sequence). V lost 6 bases, J lost 4 bases, and 19 bases stayed unmatched. DNA of the CDR3: TGCAGTGCCACCGGTCGAGGACGGGAGGTTGGCGCAGATACGCAGTATTTT. Encoded protein: CSATGRGREVGADTQYF.

The CDR3 coding sequence is TGCAGCGGGGGTGACCCTAGGAGTGGCTACACCTTC. It translates to CSGGDPRSGYTF. The chain recombines TRBV29-1 with TRBJ1-2; D is undetermined. The CDR3 covers 12 residues. Germline loops: CDR1 SQVTM, CDR2 ANQGSEA. The V end lost 7 bases, the J end lost 7 bases, and 16 bases lay between the germline ends.

V gene TRBV5-1 combines with J gene TRBJ2-7, with a tentative D call TRBD2 (5 bases). CDR3 length equals 15 residues. Between the trimmed V and J ends, which lost 6 bases and 5 bases, there was a span of 21 bases. Germline V gene lookup returns CDR1 SGHRS and CDR2 YFSETQ. The DNA for the CDR3 is TGCGCCAGCAACTGGGTCACAAGCGGTGCCCACGAGCAGTACTTC. Its protein is CASNWVTSGAHEQYF.

The V call is TRBV2, the J call TRBJ2-1; D is perhaps TRBD1 (6 bases). Trimming shortened V by 2 bases and J by 0 bases, and 11 bases separated the two germline ends. The CDR3 is 16 amino acids. CDR1 SNHLY and CDR2 FYNNEI come from the germline V gene. The CDR3 bases are TGTGCCAGCAGTGAAAATACAGGGAGCTCCTACAATGAGCAGTTCTTC. This sequence encodes CASSENTGSSYNEQFF.

This chain joins TRBV15 and TRBJ2-7; 8 nucleotides line up with TRBD2. Germline V gives CDR1 LNHNV, CDR2 YYDKDF (reference sequence). The J segment lost 7 bases and the V segment lost 0 bases, leaving 8 bases of the junction unmatched. This CDR3 is 15 amino acids long. The CDR3 region has the DNA TGTGCCACCAGCAGAGATTCAGCGGGAGCACAGGAGCAGTACTTC. This gives the protein CATSRDSAGAQEQYF.

V usage is TRBV2 and J usage is TRBJ1-3; D might be TRBD1 (6 bases). This CDR3 region has 12 residues. V lost 6 bases and J lost 7, with 10 bases in between. The germline gives CDR1 SNHLY, CDR2 FYNNEI. CDR3 sequence reads: CASSNQGNTIYF. DNA for the CDR3: TGTGCCAGCAGCAACCAGGGGAACACCATATATTTT.

This clonotype was counted a few times. The chain combines TRBV5-6 with TRBJ2-2, with 8 bases matching TRBD1. V lost 0 bases, J lost 4 bases, and 11 bases stayed unmatched. The CDR3 contains 18 residues. Germline CDR1 SGHDT, CDR2 YYEEEE. The CDR3 region has the DNA TGTGCCAGCAGCTTGGTGGGTCAAGGACAGGGTTCCACCGGGGAGCTGTTTTTT. Protein: CASSLVGQGQGSTGELFF. The full variable domain, rest sourced from reference TRBV5-6 and TRBJ2-2, is DAGVTQSPTHLIKTRGQQVTLRCSPKSGHDTVSWYQQALGQGPQFIFQYYEEEERQRGNFPDRFSGHQFPNYSSELNVNALLLGDSALYLCASSLVGQGQGSTGELFFGEGSRLTVL.

The chain employs TRBV24-1 and TRBJ2-5, with a possible D match to TRBD2 (5 bases). The germline CDR1 and CDR2 sequences are KGHDR and SFDVKD. Trimming cost V 3 bases and J 1 base, with 5 bases left between them. The CDR3 runs 13 residues. The CDR3 loop is CATSDAGQETQYF. CDR3 bases: TGTGCCACCAGTGATGCGGGCCAAGAGACCCAGTACTTC.

In this sample, this clonotype turned up a few times. The V call is TRBV24-1, the J call TRBJ2-3; 10 bases agree with TRBD1. V trimming: 2 bases; J trimming: 3 bases; junction bases outside the gene matches: 7. CDR1 is KGHDR, CDR2 SFDVKD, per germline. This CDR3 is 17 amino acids long. This CDR3 reads CATSDSPGQGMTDTQYF. CDR3 DNA sequence: TGTGCCACCAGTGATTCCCCGGGACAGGGGATGACAGATACGCAGTATTTT.

The chain links TRBV12-3 or TRBV12-4 to TRBJ2-1; possibly TRBD2 for D (6 bases). Deletions cut 8 bases from V and 6 bases from J, with 20 bases between. The CDR3 is made up of 15 amino acids. CDR3 amino acids: CASPPRAGLRNEQFF. CDR3 sequence (DNA): TGTGCCAGCCCGCCCCGAGCGGGCCTCCGCAATGAGCAGTTCTTC.

The chain joins TRBV12-3 or TRBV12-4 to TRBJ2-2; D uncertain. V lost 3 bases, J lost 2 bases, and 7 bases lay in between. The CDR3 is 14 residues long. Written as DNA, the CDR3 is TGTGCCAGCAGTTTTCAGACTAACACCGGGGAGCTGTTTTTT. Its protein is CASSFQTNTGELFF.

The gene calls are TRBV18 and TRBJ2-5, with D perhaps TRBD1 (6 bases). Germline V gene data show CDR1 as KGHSH and CDR2 as LQKENI. The CDR3 spans 15 residues. Trimming cost V 0 bases and J 5 bases, with 13 bases left between them. The CDR3 loop is CASSPPTGEWETQYF. As DNA, the CDR3 is TGTGCCAGCTCACCACCGACAGGAGAGTGGGAGACCCAGTACTTC.

The V and J genes are TRBV5-4 and TRBJ2-1; perhaps TRBD1 as D (6 bases). Trimming removed 5 bases from V and 5 bases from J, with 11 bases in between. Germline CDR1 SGHNT, CDR2 YYREEE (reference sequence). CDR3 size: 13 residues. This CDR3 reads CASRNRDNNEQFF. The CDR3 bases are TGTGCCAGCAGAAACCGGGACAACAATGAGCAGTTCTTC.

This clonotype was observed a few times. The rearrangement links TRBV20-1 to TRBJ2-1; possibly TRBD1 for D (6 bases). Trimming removed 6 bases from V and 0 bases from J, with 18 bases in between. The CDR3 loop spans 16 amino acids. Germline lookup yields CDR1 DFQATT and CDR2 SNEGSKA (reference sequence). The CDR3 sequence: CSARGRQAHSYNEQFF. The CDR3 DNA reads TGCAGTGCCAGGGGACGACAGGCCCACTCCTACAATGAGCAGTTCTTC.

The V gene is TRBV11-3, the J gene TRBJ1-1; 8 nucleotides match TRBD1. CDR3 size: 15 residues. J gave up 0 bases and V 5 bases, and 5 bases lay outside the gene matches. CDR1 and CDR2 (germline): SGHNT, YENEEA. CDR3 in DNA: TGTGCCAGCAGCGACAGGGGCCTCATGAACACTGAAGCTTTCTTT. It is translated as CASSDRGLMNTEAFF.

CDR3 sequence reads: CSAPLAGGLQETQYF. The CDR3 region has the DNA TGCAGCGCCCCCTTGGCGGGGGGTCTCCAAGAGACCCAGTACTTC. The chain joins TRBV20-1 to TRBJ2-5, with 8 bases that match TRBD2. Per the germline V gene, CDR1 is DFQATT and CDR2 is SNEGSKA (reference sequence). The CDR3 consists of 15 residues.

The CDR3 reads CASSFPTVYGYTF. DNA for the CDR3: TGTGCCAGCAGCTTCCCGACCGTCTATGGCTACACCTTC. The chain has TRBV5-6 and TRBJ1-2; D unclear. The CDR3 is 13 amino acids. V shed 2 bases and J shed 4 bases, with 9 bases lying between them. In germline, CDR1 is SGHDT, CDR2 YYEEEE. The variable domain in full, with the rest retrieved from reference TRBV5-6 and TRBJ1-2, is DAGVTQSPTHLIKTRGQQVTLRCSPKSGHDTVSWYQQALGQGPQFIFQYYEEEERQRGNFPDRFSGHQFPNYSSELNVNALLLGDSALYLCASSFPTVYGYTFGSGTRLTVV.

This clonotype showed up many times. The chain uses TRBV7-2 and TRBJ2-5; 9 bases align to TRBD1. Unmatched junction bases numbered 6, after V lost 3 bases and J lost 4 bases. This CDR3 is built from 15 residues. Germline V gene lookup returns CDR1 SGHTA and CDR2 FQGNSA. The CDR3 DNA reads TGTGCCAGCAGCTTCCTGGGACAGGGAGGAGAGACCCAGTACTTC. It is translated as CASSFLGQGGETQYF.